This T cell receptor beta chain was captured by sequencing in a study of human T cells and chemical hapten exposure. Time point meaning: patch test 1, 2 weeks after DPC sensitization. Treatment defined: therapeutic diphenylcyclopropenone sensitization with weekly scalp DPC. TCRdb re-derived calls from the RACE reads in MiXCR, one entry per CDR3 protein. The sample includes 350,000 or so distinct CDR3 sequences, around 6.9% of them seen just once. Germline V lookup: CDR1 SGHDT, CDR2 YYEEEE. The CDR3 runs 14 residues. V was shortened by 0 bases and J by 2 bases, with 7 bases between the two germline ends.

This receptor was taken from a young woman with alopecia areata. Some clones in this sample may be carry-over from other donors' samples. Sequences were derived from whole blood, sampled in connection with sensitization to the hapten diphenylcyclopropenone (DPC). This rearrangement joins TRBV5-6 to TRBJ2-3; D remains unclear. The CDR3 is CASSLVSVTDTQYF. In DNA form, the CDR3 reads TGTGCCAGCAGCTTGGTGTCAGTCACAGATACGCAGTATTTT.